The 21 T cell receptor beta chains listed next were all sequenced from one sample in a study of shared clonotypes between healthy human individuals. Sequencing was performed with immunoSEQ multiplex PCR; in TCRdb, only in-frame clones are kept and a portion is missing. The data contain 2 million to 2.5 million clones, 90% to 97% of them singletons. Sequencing was done on a sample of naive CD4+ T cells sorted from blood. Subset noted: CD45RA+ positively selected. The receptors shown here come from a man aged 18 to 30 in good health.

J is TRBJ2-7 and V is TRBV10-3; weak D call: TRBD1 (5 bases). This CDR3 region has 15 residues. Between the trimmed V and J ends, which lost 2 bases and 2 bases, there was a span of 13 bases. From germline, CDR1 is ENHRY and CDR2 SYGVKD. DNA for the CDR3: TGTGCCATCAGTGAGGGGCCAGGGAAAACCTACGAGCAGTACTTC. Translation gives CAISEGPGKTYEQYF.

This clone was counted a few times. V and J are TRBV2 and TRBJ2-7; D could derive from TRBD1 or TRBD2 (5 bases each). The germline gives CDR1 SNHLY, CDR2 FYNNEI. The CDR3 spans 13 residues. Trimming removed 2 bases at V and 6 bases at J, with 11 bases between. The CDR3 here is CASSERGPREQYF. CDR3 sequence (DNA): TGTGCCAGCAGTGAAAGGGGACCCCGCGAGCAGTACTTC.

The V call is TRBV4-1, the J call TRBJ2-4; TRBD1 is a possible D gene (6 bases). The CDR3 is 19 residues long. The germline V gene has CDR1 MGHRA and CDR2 YSYEKL. V dropped 0 bases and J dropped 0 bases, with 18 bases sitting between them. The CDR3, as DNA: TGCGCCAGCAGCCAAGATGGCCCGGACAGCTTAATAGCCAAAAACATTCAGTACTTC. This translates into CASSQDGPDSLIAKNIQYF.

The V call is TRBV30, the J call TRBJ1-5; D not resolved. This CDR3 is 13 amino acids long. V gave up 2 bases and J gave up 3 bases, with 8 bases separating them. CDR1 and CDR2 (germline): GTSNPN, SVGIG (reference sequence). The CDR3 DNA sequence: TGTGCCTGGAGTTTCGCGGTCAATCAGCCCCAGCATTTT. This gives the protein CAWSFAVNQPQHF.

Comments on this clone: Other DNA variants within this sample encode the same CDR3. V gene TRBV6-5 combines with J gene TRBJ2-6; D gene ambiguous. The V end lost 6 bases, the J end lost 2 bases, and 5 bases lay between the germline ends. Germline V gene data show CDR1 as MNHEY and CDR2 as SVGAGI. This CDR3 is built from 13 residues. CDR3 sequence: CASRVPGANVLTF. The CDR3, as DNA: TGTGCCAGCAGGGTCCCTGGGGCCAACGTCCTGACTTTC.

The V gene is TRBV7-2, the J gene TRBJ2-1, with 7 bases aligning to TRBD1. Germline CDR1 reads SGHTA; CDR2 reads FQGNSA. The junction had 9 bases not matched to a gene; V was cut back by 0 bases and J by 7 bases. The CDR3 extends over 16 amino acids. CDR3 sequence: CASSLAQGVVSNEQFF. CDR3 coding DNA: TGTGCCAGCAGCTTAGCGCAGGGGGTGGTATCGAATGAGCAGTTCTTC.

This clone was counted between two and nine times. The chain uses TRBV5-1 and TRBJ1-1; D might be TRBD1 (6 bases). The germline gives CDR1 SGHRS, CDR2 YFSETQ. This CDR3 spans 14 amino acids. V was trimmed by 5 bases and J by 3 bases, leaving 14 bases between them. The CDR3 coding sequence is TGCGCCAGCAGTTGGGGGGCTGGTTACACTGAAGCTTTCTTT. Encoded protein: CASSWGAGYTEAFF.

V is TRBV10-2 and J is TRBJ1-1; D is unresolved. Germline CDR1 is WSHSY and CDR2 is SAAADI. This CDR3 region has 12 residues. With 6 bases removed from V and 0 bases from J, the gap between germline ends came to 5 bases. The CDR3 reads CASSGMNTEAFF. The CDR3 DNA follows: TGCGCCAGCAGCGGAATGAACACTGAAGCTTTCTTT.

The chain has TRBV13 and TRBJ1-1; D ambiguous. The CDR3 has 14 residues. Germline CDR1 PRHDT, CDR2 FYEKMQ (reference sequence). V lost 5 bases to trimming and J lost 2 bases, with 12 bases between them. CDR3 amino acids: CASSRSKPNTEAFF. DNA for the CDR3: TGTGCCAGCAGCCGATCCAAACCTAACACTGAAGCTTTCTTT.

Concerning this clone itself: Sequence at one end of the junction differs from germline and may be a read error. V usage is TRBV7-7 and J usage is TRBJ2-5; D is undetermined. Germline assignment: CDR1 SSHAT and CDR2 FNYEAQ (reference sequence). This CDR3 contains 13 residues. CDR3 amino acids: CASSLDFTETQYF. The CDR3 nucleotides are TGTGCTAGCAGCTTAGATTTTACCGAGACCCAGTACTTC.

This clone was seen a single time. V is TRBV19 and J is TRBJ1-4; 7 bases map to TRBD1. Germline CDR1 LNHDA, CDR2 SQIVND (reference sequence). The CDR3 runs to 13 residues. The trim removed 9 bases at V and 4 bases at J, leaving 5 bases unmatched. This chain's CDR3 is CASRDSLNEKLFF. CDR3 bases: TGTGCCAGCAGGGACAGTCTTAATGAAAAACTGTTTTTT.

The chain employs TRBV2 and TRBJ2-7, with D tentatively TRBD1 or TRBD2 (5 bases each). The CDR3 spans 15 residues. Germline V gene sequence: CDR1 SNHLY, CDR2 FYNNEI. The germline V and J ends were trimmed by 5 bases and 2 bases, with 16 bases remaining between them. CDR3 sequence reads: CASSIESGSTYEQYF. Written as DNA, the CDR3 is TGTGCCAGCAGTATCGAGTCAGGGAGTACCTACGAGCAGTACTTC. The full variable domain, its missing parts supplied by reference TRBV2 and TRBJ2-7, is EPEVTQTPSHQVTQMGQEVILRCVPISNHLYFYWYRQILGQKVEFLVSFYNNEISEKSEIFDDQFSVERPDGSNFTLKIRSTKLEDSAMYFCASSIESGSTYEQYFGPGTRLTVT.

The chain employs TRBV5-1 and TRBJ2-3; possible D gene TRBD1, 6 bases. CDR3 length: 11 amino acids. Trimming cost V 2 bases and J 10 bases, with 8 bases left between them. Germline assignment: CDR1 SGHRS and CDR2 YFSETQ. The CDR3 sequence is CASSFEGAQYF. Here the CDR3 DNA reads TGCGCCAGCAGCTTTGAGGGGGCGCAGTATTTT.

In nucleotides, the CDR3 is TGTGCCAGCAGTTACATTTATAGGTATGTGAACGAGCAGTACTTC. It codes for CASSYIYRYVNEQYF. The chain links TRBV6-5 to TRBJ2-7; D uncertain. CDR3 length equals 15 residues. Per the germline V gene, CDR1 is MNHEY and CDR2 is SVGAGI. Between the trimmed V and J ends, which lost 2 bases and 5 bases, there was a span of 16 bases.

The chain joins TRBV5-1 to TRBJ1-4; D unresolved. V was clipped by 4 bases and J by 5 bases, with 15 bases between them. This CDR3 is 15 amino acids long. CDR1 is SGHRS and CDR2 is YFSETQ in the germline V gene. The CDR3 region is CASSTRTDPNEKLFF. CDR3 sequence (DNA): TGCGCCAGCAGCACAAGGACGGACCCGAATGAAAAACTGTTTTTT.

The chain carries TRBV5-1 and TRBJ2-7; D call uncertain. This CDR3 is 15 amino acids long. Germline lookup yields CDR1 SGHRS and CDR2 YFSETQ. The V and J ends lost 6 bases and 3 bases respectively, with 19 bases between them. CDR3 in DNA: TGCGCCAGCACCCCAGACCAGGCTAGTAACTACGAGCAGTACTTC. Its protein product is CASTPDQASNYEQYF.

A single count supports this clone. V usage is TRBV28 and J usage is TRBJ2-3; the match to TRBD2 covers 7 bases. The length of the CDR3 is 15 residues. J lost 9 bases, V lost 5 bases, and 14 bases had no gene match. CDR1 MDHEN and CDR2 SYDVKM come from the germline V gene. This chain's CDR3 is CASSPGSSGLPTQYF. The CDR3 DNA reads TGTGCCAGCAGTCCCGGCTCTAGCGGTCTCCCGACGCAGTATTTT. Using reference TRBV28 and TRBJ2-3 for the parts outside the CDR3, the full variable domain is DVKVTQSSRYLVKRTGEKVFLECVQDMDHENMFWYRQDPGLGLRLIYFSYDVKMKEKGDIPEGYSVSREKKERFSLILESASTNQTSMYLCASSPGSSGLPTQYFGPGTRLTVL.

The chain carries TRBV5-1 and TRBJ1-1; 12 nucleotides agree with TRBD1. The CDR3 length is 18 residues. V gave up 4 bases and J gave up 1 base; unmatched junction bases: 11. CDR1 is SGHRS, CDR2 YFSETQ, per germline. The CDR3: CASSPRGQGAGWNTEAFF. CDR3 nucleotides: TGCGCCAGCAGCCCCAGGGGACAGGGGGCCGGTTGGAACACTGAAGCTTTCTTT.

This sequence joins TRBV9 and TRBJ1-2; D perhaps matches TRBD1 (5 bases). Trimming removed 0 bases at V and 3 bases at J, with 12 bases between. The germline V gene encodes CDR1 SGDLS and CDR2 YYNGEE. The CDR3 covers 15 residues. Here the CDR3 DNA reads TGTGCCAGCAGCGTAGAAGGACGGGGACACTATGGCTACACCTTC. This encodes CASSVEGRGHYGYTF.

V and J are TRBV9 and TRBJ2-3; D possibly corresponds to TRBD1 (5 bases). Between the trimmed V and J ends, which lost 4 bases and 2 bases, there was a span of 11 bases. CDR1 and CDR2 (germline): SGDLS, YYNGEE. The CDR3 is 14 amino acids. In DNA form, the CDR3 reads TGTGCCAGCAGCCTAGGGGTCCCCACAGATACGCAGTATTTT. This gives the protein CASSLGVPTDTQYF.

A single count supports this clone. The chain has TRBV2 and TRBJ1-5; 7 bases agree with TRBD1. Germline CDR1 and CDR2: SNHLY and FYNNEI. The CDR3 contains 16 residues. V lost 7 bases, J lost 0 bases, and 9 bases stayed unmatched. This CDR3 reads CASTPGQPYSNQPQHF. The CDR3 region has the DNA TGTGCCAGCACTCCGGGACAGCCATATAGCAATCAGCCCCAGCATTTT.